This T cell receptor beta chain was found in a study of blood T cell repertoires in COVID-19. About the study: Samples of COVID-19 (acute and convalescent) were obtained from the United States, Italy and Spain.

Authors' processing steps: The authors estimated nucleated cell counts from reference gene primer amplification. Using immunoSEQ multiplex PCR, the repertoire was profiled, and TCRdb retains in-frame clones only, with some absent. V and J calls and clone size are copied from that table; D and trimming were computed from the DNA. The table includes fewer than 200,000 clones, roughly 79% detected once. Seattle patients were enrolled during active infection and followed longitudinally. Germline values: CDR1 MNHEY, CDR2 SVGEGT. The length of the CDR3 is 16 residues. The junction had 9 bases not matched to a gene; V was cut back by 2 bases and J by 5 bases.

Sequencing was carried out using peripheral blood. The sequence came from a woman in her forties with COVID-19, enrolled during active disease. The chain employs TRBV6-2 or TRBV6-3 and TRBJ1-1; 9 bases match TRBD1. The chain's CDR3 is CASSYPRDRVRTEAFF. Written as DNA, the CDR3 is TGTGCCAGCAGTTACCCCCGGGACAGGGTTAGGACTGAAGCTTTCTTT.